This TCR beta chain appears in the sequencing data of a study of radiation and T cells in renal cell carcinoma. Study at large: Nephrectomy followed 15 Gy stereotactic body radiation by 4 weeks. The study's findings and limits: In blood, top tumor clones expanded by 2 weeks, shrinking by 4.

This clone was seen a handful of times. The antigen is undetermined. Time point meaning: baseline pretreatment blood. Treatment given: 15 Gy SBRT to primary tumor, nephrectomy 4 weeks later. The patient's renal cell carcinoma had clear cell pathology. Sequenced by immunoSEQ multiplex PCR; TCRdb stores in-frame clones only, minus some. The table includes 50,000 to 75,000 clones, over 70% detected once. Germline CDR1 is SQVTM and CDR2 is ANQGSEA. The germline V and J ends were trimmed by 6 bases and 0 bases, with 11 bases remaining between them. CDR3 length: 13 residues. The genes are TRBV29-1 and TRBJ1-1; a weak D match, TRBD1 (5 bases). This clonotype was sampled from a man between 60 and 75 years old with renal cell carcinoma. Source: blood, taken from a patient whose treatment included radiotherapy and nephrectomy. CDR3 bases: TGCAGCGTCGCGGGGACGATGAACACTGAAGCTTTCTTT. Protein: CSVAGTMNTEAFF.